Following are 11 T cell receptor beta chains from one sample sequenced in a study of blood T cell repertoires in COVID-19. Some clones are missing from TCRdb's copy, which holds only in-frame ones; the method was immunoSEQ multiplex PCR. The data show tens of thousands of clones, 90% seen once. The material sequenced was peripheral blood. Every receptor here comes from a man over 45 with acute or convalescent COVID-19.

The chain employs TRBV5-1 and TRBJ2-1; D uncertain. The CDR3 runs to 14 residues. Germline CDR1 SGHRS, CDR2 YFSETQ. The V gene lost 2 bases and the J gene lost 4 bases, with 10 bases spanning the gap. The CDR3 is CASSFLGRYNEQFF. CDR3 sequence (DNA): TGCGCCAGCAGCTTTTTGGGCAGATACAATGAGCAGTTCTTC.

V gene TRBV5-1 combines with J gene TRBJ1-5; D is ambiguous. V was cut by 1 base and J by 4 bases, with 15 bases left in between. CDR1 SGHRS and CDR2 YFSETQ come from the germline V gene. The CDR3 length is 16 residues. For the CDR3, the DNA is TGCGCCAGCAGCTTGCGGCCGGGAACTGCGAATCAGCCCCAGCATTTT. Encoded protein: CASSLRPGTANQPQHF.

The J gene is TRBJ1-5, the V gene TRBV28, with TRBD1 matching 9 bases. The CDR3 loop spans 14 amino acids. The J segment lost 14 bases and the V segment lost 3 bases, leaving 11 bases of the junction unmatched. CDR1 and CDR2 from the germline V gene are MDHEN and SYDVKM. CDR3 nucleotide sequence: TGTGCCAGCAGTTTGGGGGACAGGGAGTCTTATAAGCATTTT. Translated: CASSLGDRESYKHF.

To note about this clone: Germline and junction disagree at one end, which may indicate a read error. This chain connects TRBV19 to TRBJ1-5; 10 bases line up with TRBD1. CDR1 is LNHDA and CDR2 is SQIVND in the germline V gene (reference sequence). This CDR3 is built from 14 residues. As DNA, the CDR3 is TGTGCCAGTAGTGTGACAGGGGGCAAGCAGCCCCAGCATTTT. Translated, it gives CASSVTGGKQPQHF.

The J gene is TRBJ1-1, the V gene TRBV7-9, with D possibly matching TRBD1 (5 bases). Trimming took 3 bases from V and 0 from J, leaving 8 bases between them. Germline assignment: CDR1 SEHNR and CDR2 FQNEAQ (reference sequence). The CDR3 sequence is 14 residues long. The CDR3 nucleotides read TGTGCCAGCAGCTTGACAGCCATGAACACTGAAGCTTTCTTT. Amino acid sequence: CASSLTAMNTEAFF.

This chain uses TRBV5-4 with TRBJ2-3, with D maybe TRBD1 (5 bases). V gave up 0 bases and J gave up 1 base, with 9 bases separating them. In germline, CDR1 is SGHNT, CDR2 YYREEE (reference sequence). The CDR3 consists of 15 residues. Written as DNA, the CDR3 is TGTGCCAGCAGCTTGGCCAGGGTTGGCACAGATACGCAGTATTTT. Its protein is CASSLARVGTDTQYF.

V usage is TRBV27 and J usage is TRBJ2-7; D unclear. Per the germline V gene, CDR1 is MNHEY and CDR2 is SMNVEV (reference sequence). The CDR3 is 12 residues long. The V gene lost 4 bases and the J gene lost 0 bases, with 4 bases spanning the gap. CDR3 DNA sequence: TGTGCCAGCAGTTCCCGCTCCTACGAGCAGTACGTC. Its protein product is CASSSRSYEQYV.

The CDR3 DNA reads TGCGCCAGCAGCGCCGGAGGGGTTGGAACTGAAGCTTTCTTT. This codes for CASSAGGVGTEAFF. The chain couples TRBV5-1 to TRBJ1-1; D is perhaps TRBD1 (5 bases). Trimming left V 4 bases short and J 5 bases short, with 15 bases between. Germline CDR1 reads SGHRS; CDR2 reads YFSETQ. This CDR3 comprises 14 residues.

The chain joins TRBV25-1 to TRBJ1-3; TRBD1 aligns across 7 bases. The V and J ends lost 3 bases and 0 bases, in that order; junction bases with no gene match: 5. This CDR3 region has 16 residues. The V gene's germline CDR1 is MGHDK and CDR2 SYGVNS. The CDR3 nucleotides read TGTGCCAGCAGTGAGCGACAGGGAGGCTCTGGAAACACCATATATTTT. Translation: CASSERQGGSGNTIYF.

The chain combines TRBV6-4 with TRBJ1-1, with 7 bases aligning to TRBD1. With 6 bases clipped from V and 1 base from J, the junction kept 11 bases outside the gene matches. CDR1 and CDR2 (germline): MRHNA, SNTAGT. This CDR3 region has 16 residues. In DNA, the CDR3 is TGTGCCAGCAGCGAGATCAATACAGGGGCGAACACTGAAGCTTTCTTT. It translates to CASSEINTGANTEAFF.

V and J are TRBV4-2 and TRBJ1-2; D is possibly TRBD1 (6 bases). V lost 3 bases to trimming and J lost 6 bases, with 23 bases between them. The CDR3 loop spans 17 amino acids. Germline CDR1 LGHNA, CDR2 YNFKEQ. The CDR3 DNA is TGTGCCAGCAGCCAGGTCCTCGGGCAGGGGTACATTAATGGCTACACCTTC. Translation gives CASSQVLGQGYINGYTF.